Listed here are 9 T cell receptor beta chains from one sample, sequenced in a study of OX40 agonist ivuxolimab in advanced cancers. Profiling relied on immunoSEQ multiplex PCR, and the TCRdb table lists in-frame clones only, not all of them. The table includes over 30,000 clones, 80% to 85% detected once. This sample comprised CD4+ or CD8+ T cells sorted from blood, obtained in a trial of the OX40 agonist ivuxolimab. The receptors originated from an adult with an advanced solid tumor such as melanoma, head and neck, liver or kidney cancer.

In DNA form, the CDR3 reads TGTGCCTGGAGTGTTTCTACTGTGAAACAGTACTTC. The encoded protein is CAWSVSTVKQYF. V is TRBV30 and J is TRBJ2-7; no reliable D call. Germline assignment: CDR1 GTSNPN and CDR2 SVGIG (reference sequence). CDR3 length equals 12 residues. Trimming took off 0 bases at V and 10 bases at J, with 13 bases between the two ends.

The V call is TRBV27, the J call TRBJ2-7, with D perhaps TRBD2 (5 bases). The CDR3 is 14 residues long. Germline V CDR1 and CDR2: MNHEY, SMNVEV (reference sequence). The ends were cut back, 3 bases at V and 0 bases at J, with 9 bases in the middle. The CDR3 sequence is CASSLGGSSYEQYF. CDR3 in DNA: TGTGCCAGCAGTTTGGGTGGGAGCTCCTACGAGCAGTACTTC.

This clone was counted between two and nine times. This same CDR3 is encoded by further DNA sequences in the sample. The chain has TRBV5-4 and TRBJ2-4, with 8 bases that match TRBD1. Germline V gene lookup returns CDR1 SGHNT and CDR2 YYREEE (reference sequence). With V trimmed by 4 bases and J by 0 bases, 0 bases remained unmatched. The CDR3 contains 14 residues. In nucleotides, the CDR3 is TGTGCCAGCAGCGGGACAGGAGCCAAAAACATTCAGTACTTC. This gives the protein CASSGTGAKNIQYF.

J is TRBJ1-2 and V is TRBV9; a possible D gene is TRBD1 (5 bases). V was cut by 2 bases and J by 4 bases, with 6 bases left in between. Looked up from germline, CDR1 is SGDLS and CDR2 is YYNGEE. CDR3 size: 12 residues. The CDR3 loop is CASSVDSYGYTF. As DNA, the CDR3 is TGTGCCAGCAGCGTTGACAGCTATGGCTACACCTTC.

This clone occurred a few times. The chain joins TRBV11-2 to TRBJ2-1; 8 nucleotides agree with TRBD2. CDR1 and CDR2 (germline): SGHAT, FQNNGV. The CDR3 contains 16 residues. After removal of 1 base from V and 9 bases from J, the junction contained 11 bases not matched to a gene. For the CDR3, the DNA is TGTGCCAGCAGCTTAGCGGGGGGGCTGGGAGGTGGTGAGCAGTTCTTC. Translating it yields CASSLAGGLGGGEQFF.

The V and J genes are TRBV5-3 and TRBJ1-2; D is unclear. TRBV5-3 is known as an ORF, though its function is uncertain. The V end was cut by 8 bases, the J end by 0 bases, with 11 bases between. The CDR3 spans 13 residues. CDR3 in DNA: TGTGCCAGCACTCTGGGAGCTAACTATGGCTACACCTTC. As protein: CASTLGANYGYTF.

The J gene is TRBJ1-2, the V gene TRBV6-5; 12 bases fit TRBD1. Unmatched junction bases numbered 5, after V lost 5 bases and J lost 7 bases. Germline values: CDR1 MNHEY, CDR2 SVGAGI. The CDR3 consists of 14 residues. CDR3 in DNA: TGTGCCAGCAGTCGGGACAGGGGGCTTGGTGGCTACACCTTC. Translation: CASSRDRGLGGYTF.

The chain links TRBV19 to TRBJ2-7, with 8 nucleotides matching TRBD1. The CDR3 has 15 amino acids. Germline V gives CDR1 LNHDA, CDR2 SQIVND (reference sequence). Trimming took 3 bases from V and 2 from J; bases not matched to a gene: 6. The CDR3 here is CASSIRAGGPYEQYF. In DNA, the CDR3 is TGTGCCAGTAGTATTCGGGCAGGGGGCCCCTACGAGCAGTACTTC.

This sequence joins TRBV29-1 and TRBJ1-2, with 11 bases aligning to TRBD1. J lost 8 bases, V lost 7 bases, and 12 bases had no gene match. The CDR3 spans 14 residues. Germline V lookup: CDR1 SQVTM, CDR2 ANQGSEA. CDR3: CSGLSGQGAGGYTF. The CDR3 nucleotides read TGCAGCGGTCTCTCCGGACAGGGGGCTGGAGGCTACACCTTC.